This T cell receptor (beta chain) was captured by sequencing in a study of regulatory T cells in long-lasting Graves disease. The overall study: Disease was considered persistent Graves' disease after over 5 years of antithyroid drugs (with positive TSH receptor antibodies). Overall study results and limits: More public clonotypes were shared by persistent patients (about 2,700) than by new patients (under 1,000). Newly diagnosed patients had higher TCR diversity than persistent Graves' patients did.

Time point reported: persistent/refractory GD, antithyroid drugs over 5 years with positive TRAb. Generation of the TCR library employed RNA extracted from PBMCs. Assembly of TCR beta libraries relied on iRepertoire HTBI primers together with Arm-PCR of CDR3 regions. Each CDR3 protein is one row after TCRdb ran MiXCR on the multiplex PCR reads. The sample records about half a million distinct CDR3 sequences, about 20% being singletons. This CDR3 comprises 13 residues. V lost 4 bases, J lost 7 bases, and 11 bases lay in between. The germline CDR1 and CDR2 sequences are SEHNR and FQNEAQ (reference sequence). This clonotype was seen ten or more times. Its matching antigen is unknown.

This material consisted of peripheral blood mononuclear cells (PBMCs), taken when the disease was refractory, from a patient treated with antithyroid drugs. The TCR originated in a female donor with Graves disease. This rearrangement joins TRBV7-9 to TRBJ1-5; no clear D gene. CDR3 bases: TGTGCCAGCAGCTACGAAAGGGAACAGCCCCAGCATTTT. This translates into CASSYEREQPQHF.